The rows below give T cell receptor beta chains drawn from one sample of a study of blood T cells in healthy people across ages. TCRdb used MiXCR to reprocess the 5' RACE reads, holding one entry per CDR3 protein. The data show around 990,000 distinct CDR3 sequences, around two fifths seen once. The sequenced material came from blood. Every receptor here comes from a man between 18 and 29 years old in good health. Both conserved end residues are part of each CDR3. A D gene is named only where the DNA matches it firmly. Size is omitted from some rows. Given values are once, few, many or a class for expanded clones.

D gene: .
V gene: TRBV29-1
J gene: TRBJ2-7
clone size: .
CDR3 DNA: TGCAGCGTTGAAGGTTTGGTGGGTCCCCCCTACGAGCAGTACTTC
CDR3 protein: CSVEGLVGPPYEQYF

D gene: TRBD1
V gene: TRBV7-2
J gene: TRBJ1-5
clone size: .
CDR3 DNA: TGTGCCAGCAGCTTAGAAAGGGGGCGCGATCAGCCCCAGCATTTT
CDR3 protein: CASSLERGRDQPQHF

D gene: .
V gene: TRBV4-2
J gene: TRBJ2-1
clone size: .
CDR3 DNA: TGTGCCAGCAGCCCACTCGGGCGATGCGGGGATGAGCAGTTCTTC
CDR3 protein: CASSPLGRCGDEQFF

D gene: TRBD1
V gene: TRBV7-9
J gene: TRBJ1-2
clone size: few
CDR3 DNA: TGTGCCAGCAGCCAGGACAGGGAAAGTGTCTATGGCTACACCTTC
CDR3 protein: CASSQDRESVYGYTF

D gene: .
V gene: TRBV4-2
J gene: TRBJ1-4
clone size: .
CDR3 DNA: TGTGCCAGCAGCCAAGAGGGGGGCGCAACTAATGAAAAACTGTTTTTT
CDR3 protein: CASSQEGGATNEKLFF

D gene: TRBD1
V gene: TRBV30
J gene: TRBJ2-3
clone size: .
CDR3 DNA: TGTGCCTGGAGTGCGGGACAGGGGACCACCACAGATACGCAGTATTTT
CDR3 protein: CAWSAGQGTTTDTQYF

D gene: .
V gene: TRBV15
J gene: TRBJ2-3
clone size: .
CDR3 DNA: TGTGCCATCAGCAAAACCTTGGGGGAACCCACAGATACGCAGTATTTT
CDR3 protein: CAISKTLGEPTDTQYF

D gene: TRBD1
V gene: TRBV3-1
J gene: TRBJ2-1
clone size: .
CDR3 DNA: TGTGCCAGCAGCCAAGGCAGGGGGAGCTCCTACAATGAGCAGTTCTTC
CDR3 protein: CASSQGRGSSYNEQFF

D gene: .
V gene: TRBV7-7
J gene: TRBJ2-2
clone size: .
CDR3 DNA: TGTGCTAGCAGCTCCAGGCGCACCGGGGAGCTGTTTTTT
CDR3 protein: CASSSRRTGELFF

D gene: .
V gene: TRBV28
J gene: TRBJ1-5
clone size: once
CDR3 DNA: TGTGCCAGCACCGGGGACCCTAAAGGGCAGCCCCAGCATTTT
CDR3 protein: CASTGDPKGQPQHF

D gene: .
V gene: TRBV20-1
J gene: TRBJ2-5
clone size: .
CDR3 DNA: TGCAGTGCTAGGGAGGGTGTCCTCCAGTACTTC
CDR3 protein: CSAREGVLQYF

D gene: TRBD1
V gene: TRBV4-3
J gene: TRBJ2-3
clone size: few
CDR3 DNA: TGCGCCAGCAGCCAAGATCCGGACAGGAGCACAGATACGCAGTATTTT
CDR3 protein: CASSQDPDRSTDTQYF

D gene: .
V gene: TRBV20-1
J gene: TRBJ2-5
clone size: .
CDR3 DNA: TGCAGTGCTATGACCTACCCTCAGGAGACCCAGTACTTC
CDR3 protein: CSAMTYPQETQYF

D gene: .
V gene: TRBV29-1
J gene: TRBJ1-2
clone size: few
CDR3 DNA: TGCAGCGTTGAACCCAAATCCGGGACGGACAACTATGGCTACACCTTC
CDR3 protein: CSVEPKSGTDNYGYTF

D gene: TRBD2
V gene: TRBV20-1
J gene: TRBJ2-1
clone size: few
CDR3 DNA: TGCAGTGCTAGAGATCCGAGGCTAGCGGGGAATGAGCAGTTCTTC
CDR3 protein: CSARDPRLAGNEQFF